One sample yielded the 22 T cell receptor beta chains listed below, sequenced in a study of T-cell memory formation after mild COVID-19 (dated by TCRdb to about 2021). The library came from 5' RACE. Sequencing was performed on an Illumina NovaSeq 6000. TCRdb handled the public reads itself, with Q25 trimming in fastp and clone calling in MiXCR, and kept productive beta chains. CDR3 protein duplicates are merged, each entry listing the most common genes and DNA. The sample table records roughly 280,000 distinct CDR3 sequences; 8% to 10% of these occur just once. The ten largest clones add up to approximately 23% of the sample. Sequences were obtained from PBMCs or a T cell subset sorted from them (not recorded which). The receptors stem from a man aged 18 to 30 who had mild COVID-19 (a few samples of this study predate the infection). The sample titles of this study are shuffled in the database, so cell type and time point are left out; the donor was told from shared clones.

This clonotype occurred a few times. This chain's CDR3 is CATSDLRRTTRASEQFF. DNA for the CDR3: TGTGCCACCAGTGATTTACGCCGGACTACCCGGGCGAGTGAGCAGTTCTTC. This sequence joins TRBV24-1 and TRBJ2-1; D perhaps matches TRBD2 (6 bases). The V end was cut by 1 base, the J end by 9 bases, with 21 bases between. CDR1 KGHDR and CDR2 SFDVKD come from the germline V gene. The CDR3 spans 17 residues.

The chain carries TRBV7-2 and TRBJ2-1; no definite D call. Looked up from germline, CDR1 is SGHTA and CDR2 is FQGNSA. The CDR3 consists of 13 residues. V was shortened by 0 bases and J by 7 bases, with 7 bases between the two germline ends. The DNA of the CDR3 is TGTGCCAGCAGCTTAGCGGTAGATAATGAGCAGTTCTTC. Translating gives CASSLAVDNEQFF.

This clonotype was observed a handful of times. The genes are TRBV5-5 and TRBJ2-3; D uncertain. Germline values: CDR1 SGHKS, CDR2 YYEKEE (reference sequence). This CDR3 contains 15 residues. V lost 1 base to trimming and J lost 0 bases, with 9 bases between them. CDR3 in DNA: TGTGCCAGCAGCTTGAGTTTACCTAGCACAGATACGCAGTATTTT. Protein product: CASSLSLPSTDTQYF.

The genes are TRBV2 and TRBJ2-7, with 10 positions matching TRBD2. From germline, CDR1 is SNHLY and CDR2 FYNNEI. The V gene end was trimmed by 5 bases and the J gene end by 3 bases; junction bases not matched to a gene: 7. The CDR3 is made up of 15 amino acids. The CDR3 region is CASSISGGAFYEQYF. Here the CDR3 DNA reads TGTGCCAGCAGTATAAGCGGGGGGGCTTTCTACGAGCAGTACTTC. Filled out from reference TRBV2 and TRBJ2-7, the complete variable domain reads EPEVTQTPSHQVTQMGQEVILRCVPISNHLYFYWYRQILGQKVEFLVSFYNNEISEKSEIFDDQFSVERPDGSNFTLKIRSTKLEDSAMYFCASSISGGAFYEQYFGPGTRLTVT.

This clonotype was detected ten times or more. V and J are TRBV15 and TRBJ2-1, with D unclear. The ends were cut back, 8 bases at V and 9 bases at J, with 11 bases in the middle. The CDR3 is 11 amino acids. Germline CDR1 LNHNV, CDR2 YYDKDF (reference sequence). The CDR3 loop reads CATRWIGEQFF. In nucleotides, the CDR3 is TGTGCCACCCGGTGGATCGGTGAGCAGTTCTTC.

Regarding this clonotype: One end of the junction fails to match germline, which may point to a read error. The chain employs TRBV30 and TRBJ2-1, with no clear D. Germline V gene data show CDR1 as GTSNPN and CDR2 as SVGIG (reference sequence). The CDR3 length is 11 residues. DNA of the CDR3: TGTGCCTGGAGTCCCTACGATGAGCAGTTCTTC. Its protein product is CAWSPYDEQFF.

V usage is TRBV3-1 and J usage is TRBJ1-4; 7 nucleotides match TRBD1. The CDR3 extends over 14 amino acids. Trimming at V came to 1 base and at J to 8 bases, leaving 4 bases not matched to a gene. Germline V gene sequence: CDR1 LGHDT, CDR2 YNNKEL (reference sequence). The CDR3, as DNA: TGTGCCAGCAGCCAAGTAGGGACAGAGGAAAAACTGTTTTTT. Protein product: CASSQVGTEEKLFF.

This clonotype has more than one count but fewer than ten. The chain carries TRBV20-1 and TRBJ2-3; tentatively, D is TRBD1 or TRBD2 (5 bases each). This CDR3 is 15 amino acids long. Trimming stripped 3 bases from V and 6 bases from J, with 19 bases between. The V gene's germline CDR1 is DFQATT and CDR2 SNEGSKA (reference sequence). The CDR3 sequence: CSARNPGSDGDTQYF. The CDR3 DNA sequence: TGCAGTGCTAGGAATCCAGGGAGTGACGGTGATACGCAGTATTTT.

The chain carries TRBV9 and TRBJ2-5, with D maybe TRBD1 (5 bases). The CDR3 extends over 16 amino acids. Germline CDR1 and CDR2: SGDLS and YYNGEE. Between the trimmed V and J ends, which lost 0 bases and 3 bases, there was a span of 15 bases. The CDR3 nucleotides are TGTGCCAGCAGCGTAGAGGGCAGGGCGAGAGAAGAGACCCAGTACTTC. This translates into CASSVEGRAREETQYF.

This sequence joins TRBV27 and TRBJ2-7; D is unclear. The V gene lost 4 bases and the J gene lost 3 bases, with 13 bases spanning the gap. Per the germline V gene, CDR1 is MNHEY and CDR2 is SMNVEV (reference sequence). The CDR3 totals 14 residues. CDR3 loop: CASSSLVGNYEQYV. The DNA of the CDR3 is TGTGCCAGCAGTTCCCTTGTGGGGAACTACGAGCAGTACGTC.

This chain joins TRBV7-3 and TRBJ2-1; D assignment may be TRBD1 or TRBD2 (5 bases each). The germline gives CDR1 SGHTA, CDR2 FQGTGA. Trimming removed 2 bases from V and 8 bases from J, with 13 bases in between. This CDR3 has 14 residues. The CDR3 spells CASSLWGSGDEQFF. For the CDR3, the DNA is TGTGCCAGCAGCTTATGGGGGTCCGGGGATGAGCAGTTCTTC.

The chain joins TRBV6-2 or TRBV6-3 to TRBJ2-1, with a weak D call TRBD2 (6 bases). The CDR3 covers 17 residues. The V gene lost 0 bases and the J gene lost 2 bases, with 14 bases spanning the gap. Germline V gene lookup returns CDR1 MNHEY and CDR2 SVGEGT. CDR3 loop: CASSYSLSGRPYNEQFF. The CDR3 nucleotides read TGTGCCAGCAGTTACTCACTGTCAGGGAGGCCCTACAATGAGCAGTTCTTC.

There are a few counts of this clonotype. V usage is TRBV4-1 and J usage is TRBJ1-6, with D hard to call. The CDR3 is 15 residues long. V was shortened by 4 bases and J by 7 bases, with 14 bases between the two germline ends. Germline V CDR1 and CDR2: MGHRA, YSYEKL. The CDR3 sequence is CASSRSGSSNSPLHF. The CDR3 region has the DNA TGCGCCAGCAGCCGGAGTGGAAGTTCCAATTCACCCCTCCACTTT.

The CDR3 region has the DNA TGTGCCAGCAGCTCCGCCCCAGGGAGCGAGCAGTACTTC. Residues: CASSSAPGSEQYF. This chain uses TRBV7-2 with TRBJ2-7; D may be TRBD1 or TRBD2 (5 bases each). In germline, CDR1 is SGHTA, CDR2 FQGNSA. V lost 4 bases and J lost 6, with 13 bases in between. The CDR3 has 13 amino acids.

V and J are TRBV5-6 and TRBJ1-2; a possible D gene is TRBD1 (5 bases). The CDR3 totals 14 residues. Looked up from germline, CDR1 is SGHDT and CDR2 is YYEEEE. With 0 bases removed from V and 5 bases from J, the gap between germline ends came to 11 bases. The CDR3 loop is CASSLEGRRYGYTF. The CDR3 DNA reads TGTGCCAGCAGCTTGGAGGGGAGAAGATATGGCTACACCTTC.

This clonotype was observed at least ten times. V is TRBV7-9 and J is TRBJ1-3, with D unclear. V was trimmed by 8 bases and J by 2 bases, leaving 4 bases between them. Germline CDR1 SEHNR, CDR2 FQNEAQ (reference sequence). This CDR3 region has 11 residues. The CDR3 DNA is TGTGCCAGCGAACCTGGAAACACCATATATTTT. Its translation is CASEPGNTIYF.

The rearrangement uses TRBV5-4 and TRBJ2-6, with TRBD2 as a possible D gene (6 bases). Trimming shortened V by 4 bases and J by 0 bases, and 17 bases separated the two germline ends. This CDR3 spans 18 amino acids. Germline loops: CDR1 SGHNT, CDR2 YYREEE (reference sequence). This chain's CDR3 is CASSASGLARSGANVLTF. CDR3 sequence (DNA): TGTGCCAGCAGCGCCTCGGGACTGGCCCGCTCTGGGGCCAACGTCCTGACTTTC.

The sample holds a few counts of this clonotype. The chain is built from TRBV24-1 and TRBJ2-1, with TRBD2 matching 7 bases. CDR1 is KGHDR, CDR2 SFDVKD, per germline. The CDR3 consists of 15 residues. Losses at the gene ends were 5 bases for V and 2 bases for J; bases not matched to a gene: 5. CDR3 loop: CATSVVGGTYNEQFF. CDR3 coding DNA: TGTGCCACCAGTGTGGTCGGGGGGACCTACAATGAGCAGTTCTTC.

This clonotype came up a few times. The chain links TRBV29-1 to TRBJ2-2; 8 bases fit TRBD1. Trimming took 6 bases from V and 5 from J; bases not matched to a gene: 8. Per the germline V gene, CDR1 is SQVTM and CDR2 is ANQGSEA. This CDR3 is built from 14 residues. The CDR3 protein is CSVIQGEITGELFF. The DNA of the CDR3 is TGCAGCGTCATACAGGGGGAAATAACCGGGGAGCTGTTTTTT.

There are a few counts of this clonotype. J is TRBJ2-3 and V is TRBV29-1; no clear D. V gave up 8 bases and J gave up 4 bases, with 10 bases separating them. Germline CDR1 reads SQVTM; CDR2 reads ANQGSEA. CDR3 length: 11 amino acids. CDR3 in amino acids: CSPWASDTQYF. CDR3 coding DNA: TGCAGCCCGTGGGCGTCAGATACGCAGTATTTT.

This clonotype was counted only a few times. The chain employs TRBV24-1 and TRBJ2-5; D is perhaps TRBD1 (6 bases). The CDR3 spans 15 residues. The V gene's germline CDR1 is KGHDR and CDR2 SFDVKD. With 3 bases removed from V and 4 bases from J, the gap between germline ends came to 14 bases. The CDR3 loop is CATSDPRGTGETQYF. In DNA, the CDR3 is TGTGCCACCAGTGATCCCAGGGGAACCGGAGAGACCCAGTACTTC.

This clonotype was picked up one time. This rearrangement joins TRBV20-1 to TRBJ1-6, with 7 nucleotides matching TRBD1. Losses at the gene ends were 8 bases for V and 7 bases for J; bases not matched to a gene: 14. The length of the CDR3 is 15 residues. Germline V lookup: CDR1 DFQATT, CDR2 SNEGSKA (reference sequence). This CDR3 reads CSYTRVGQRNSPLHF. CDR3 DNA sequence: TGCAGTTACACACGAGTGGGACAGCGAAATTCACCCCTCCACTTT.